Sequencing of this T cell receptor beta chain was carried out in a study of shared clonotypes between healthy human individuals. Study background: Samples came from a couple of female and a few male donors aged 18 to 49.

Per germline, CDR1 MDHEN and CDR2 SYDVKM. Trimming took 3 bases from V and 0 from J, leaving 18 bases between them. This CDR3 spans 18 amino acids. Naive-designated CD8 cells lacked CD45RO, were positively enriched for CCR7, and omitted terminally differentiated effector memory CD45RA+ cells. Every immunoSEQ plate was one replicate of a subset's evenly spread DNA. Only in-frame clones appear in the TCRdb table, and some are missing; sequencing was by immunoSEQ multiplex PCR. The profile shows about 610,000 clones, roughly 96% of them singletons. The genes are TRBV28 and TRBJ1-5, with TRBD1 as a possible D gene (5 bases). The source material was naive CD8+ T cells sorted from blood. This clonotype originated in a woman in her twenties or thirties in good health. CDR3 loop: CASSFPQFRGDSNQPQHF. CDR3 bases: TGTGCCAGCAGTTTCCCCCAGTTCCGGGGGGATAGCAATCAGCCCCAGCATTTT.